The 9 T cell receptor beta chains presented below share a single source sample, sequenced in a study of blood T cell repertoires in COVID-19. Profiled with immunoSEQ multiplex PCR; TCRdb holds only in-frame clones, not every one. The repertoire holds roughly 210,000 clones, roughly 87% seen once, with approximately 7.3% in the top ten. The sequenced sample consisted of PBMCs or T cells enriched from blood (not recorded which). These receptors were collected from a man in his thirties or forties in a cohort exposed to, infected with or recovered from COVID-19 (not recorded which).

V is TRBV7-9 and J is TRBJ2-7, with 11 nucleotides matching TRBD1. Germline CDR1 and CDR2: SEHNR and FQNEAQ (reference sequence). The CDR3 covers 17 residues. With V trimmed by 3 bases and J by 0 bases, 7 bases remained unmatched. The CDR3 loop is CASSLEDRGRPSYEQYF. CDR3 nucleotides: TGTGCCAGCAGCTTGGAGGACAGGGGGCGGCCCTCCTACGAGCAGTACTTC.

The chain carries TRBV15 and TRBJ2-5, with D possibly matching TRBD1 (5 bases). The CDR3 covers 15 residues. The germline gives CDR1 LNHNV, CDR2 YYDKDF (reference sequence). Between the trimmed V and J ends, which lost 5 bases and 3 bases, there was a span of 16 bases. The CDR3 coding sequence is TGTGCCACCAGCGTACCAGGGTTTAGGAAAGAGACCCAGTACTTC. Translation gives CATSVPGFRKETQYF.

A single count supports this clone. The chain carries TRBV6-6 and TRBJ2-3; D perhaps matches TRBD1 (5 bases). The CDR3 contains 15 residues. CDR1 MNHNY and CDR2 SVGAGI come from the germline V gene (reference sequence). Deletions cut 7 bases from V and 2 bases from J, with 16 bases between. This chain's CDR3 is CASTLRGLYTDTQYF. Written as DNA, the CDR3 is TGTGCCAGCACTCTAAGGGGTCTCTACACAGATACGCAGTATTTT.

The chain has TRBV3-1 (or the pseudogene TRBV3-2) and TRBJ2-2; maybe TRBD2 (6 bases). The CDR3 is made up of 15 amino acids. The ends were cut back, 4 bases at V and 3 bases at J, with 12 bases in the middle. CDR1 and CDR2 (germline): LGHDT, YNNKEL (reference sequence). The CDR3 sequence: CASSRGTTDTGELFF. The CDR3 DNA reads as TGTGCCAGCAGCCGCGGGACGACTGACACCGGGGAGCTGTTTTTT.

The chain uses TRBV10-3 and TRBJ2-3; 10 positions match TRBD2. The ends lost 3 bases at V and 3 bases at J; junction bases unmatched: 3. Looked up from germline, CDR1 is ENHRY and CDR2 is SYGVKD. CDR3 length: 15 amino acids. CDR3 in amino acids: CAISEASGRTDTQYF. The CDR3 DNA follows: TGTGCCATCAGTGAAGCTAGCGGGAGAACAGATACGCAGTATTTT.

The V and J genes are TRBV13 and TRBJ2-5; D gene ambiguous. The V gene's germline CDR1 is PRHDT and CDR2 FYEKMQ (reference sequence). This CDR3 is built from 15 residues. The germline V and J ends were trimmed by 3 bases and 1 base, with 12 bases remaining between them. The CDR3 sequence is CASSFPSEGQETQYF. The CDR3 DNA sequence: TGTGCCAGCAGCTTCCCTAGTGAAGGCCAAGAGACCCAGTACTTC.

The CDR3 reads CSVPSQSGTGRTGELFF. The CDR3 DNA sequence: TGCAGCGTTCCCTCCCAATCCGGGACAGGGAGAACCGGGGAGCTGTTTTTT. This chain connects TRBV29-1 to TRBJ2-2; TRBD1 agrees at 9 bases. The CDR3 has 17 residues. Germline CDR1 and CDR2: SQVTM and ANQGSEA. The trim removed 5 bases at V and 5 bases at J, leaving 15 bases unmatched.

The V gene is TRBV19, the J gene TRBJ1-2; 7 bases align to TRBD1. In germline, CDR1 is LNHDA, CDR2 SQIVND (reference sequence). This CDR3 is built from 13 residues. V lost 3 bases and J lost 8; bases outside the gene matches: 6. The CDR3 protein is CASSIGQVGGYTF. Written as DNA, the CDR3 is TGTGCCAGTAGTATCGGACAGGTTGGCGGCTACACCTTC.

The chain has TRBV2 and TRBJ2-7; D perhaps matches TRBD2 (5 bases). CDR1 SNHLY and CDR2 FYNNEI come from the germline V gene. The CDR3 is 13 amino acids. The V and J ends lost 6 bases and 3 bases respectively, with 12 bases between them. The CDR3 loop is CASSETNYYEQYF. CDR3 coding DNA: TGTGCCAGCAGCGAGACTAACTACTACGAGCAGTACTTC.